This TCR beta chain was sequenced for a study of shared clonotypes between healthy human individuals (dated by TCRdb to about 2020). Broadly, across the study: A few men and two women, aged 18 to 49 years, made up the cohort. Per donor, three plates each were used for CD4 naive and CD4 memory, two for CD8 naive, and one for CD8 memory. To estimate repertoire size and how much clonotypes are shared between individuals, the study performed deep sequencing of blood TCR repertoires from a handful of healthy adults. Libraries were prepared and TCR repertoires were sequenced by different laboratories using diverse techniques, in order to increase sequencing depth and limit assay-specific biases. Each donor's leukapheresis produced roughly between roughly 0.85 and 9.5 billion PBMCs. Study-wide findings and limitations: The small number of donors limited the genetic and exposure-history diversity represented. Pairwise subsampling led to the expectation that sequencing depth would affect the degree of clonotype sharing among donors. Only blood was sampled, and tissue TCR repertoires likely differ from those in blood. Incomplete sequencing was indicated by rarefaction of sorted-subset datasets, despite the large sequencing depth. Sharing across a handful of donors was observed for 5% to 6.5% of naive CD4, 3% to 4% of naive CD8, 2% to 2.5% of memory CD4, and roughly 0.4% of memory CD8 clonotypes. Clonotypes shared by all four sorted-subset donors showed higher generation probabilities than non-shared clonotypes. Naive subsets generally had larger estimated clonotype richness than memory subsets.

Donors were healthy HIV-negative adults with no recently reported acute infections or vaccinations. Every donor was a Caucasian adult residing in Nashville, Tennessee, USA. Magnetic negative selection was used to enrich CD4+ T cells, after which naive cells were positively selected on CD45RA and the negative fraction became the memory subset. Blood was collected by leukapheresis, and PBMCs were isolated by Ficoll-Histopaque density gradient centrifugation and then cryopreserved in liquid nitrogen vapor phase. Analytical flow cytometry was used to check the purity and quantity of every magnetically sorted T cell population. Each sorted fraction had its genomic DNA isolated and then quantified by UV absorbance on a Nanodrop 2000c. Using the deep immunoSEQ assay, TCR CDR3 regions were amplified from genomic DNA by multiplex PCR. Extracted genomic DNA from each cell subset was distributed evenly across all wells of several immunoSEQ 96-well plates, and each plate was treated as a replicate. For sorted subsets, each replicate PCR was loaded with 200 ng genomic DNA, equivalent to some 31,000 T cell genomes. The purified libraries were quantified using a Qubit 3.0 fluorometer, sized with a Bioanalyzer 2100, and then quantified again using the KAPA Library Quantification kit. Every immunoSEQ 96-well plate was sequenced on a separate single-read 150-cycle Illumina NextSeq 550 flow cell. As for the original processing: Because only junctional sequences without quality scores were contained in the immunoSEQ output, filtering matching that applied to full-length reads could not be performed. To assign V/J genes and CDR3, sequences were annotated using PyIR, a Python wrapper for IgBLAST v1.9, with IMGT germline references. Any read was removed if the V/J assignment was weak (E-value above 1e-6), the CDR3 was missing, or the read contained stop codons, out-of-frame junctions, or ambiguous translated residues. A V3J clonotype was defined by an identical inferred V gene, J gene, and CDR3 amino acid sequence. Percentage overlap between repertoires was computed as shared unique clonotypes divided by the size of the smaller repertoire. Three approaches were used to assess repertoire richness: RTK rarefaction, the Chao1 estimator, and Recon v2.1 estimates of unobserved clonotypes. For all TCRbeta clonotypes obtained by the gDNA method from a few donors, generation probabilities were computed with OLGA. Held by TCRdb, this immuneACCESS table contains in-frame sequences only and omits some clones. Under half of the omission traces to an unresolved V gene where checked; the cause of the rest is unknown. V and J calls and clone size are given by that table; D and trimming were obtained from the DNA. Within this sample are 2 million to 2.5 million clones, with 90% to 95% of them counted one time only. 0.39% of the sample lies in the top ten.

To note about this clone: Its specific antigen is unknown. No qualities accompany the bases; no much larger clone lies one base away.

The TCR comes from a man younger than 35 in good health. Some clones in this sample may be carry-over from other donors' samples. Source material: naive CD4+ T cells from PBMCs. The cell subset or site label corresponds to: CD45RA+ positively selected.

The base sequence is TGTGCCAGCAGTCGGAGGGCTCCAGGCTACGAGCAGTACTTC. This sequence encodes CASSRRAPGYEQYF. The sequence joins TRBV2 to TRBJ2-7; 6 matching bases give a weak D call of TRBD2. CDR1 is given as SNHLY and CDR2 as FYNNEI, both from the germline V gene. Trimming costs V 5 bases and J 3 bases, and their ends lie 14 bases apart. The CDR3 covers 14 residues, taking in both the cysteine and the phenylalanine. Only the CDR3 DNA stays, 42 bases, in frame from base 1.